This entry lists 23 T cell receptor beta chains sequenced from one sample in a study of cytomegalovirus exposure and HLA in healthy donors. A multiplex PCR was run with 60 Vbeta primers and 13 Jbeta primers. Some clones are missing from TCRdb's copy, which holds only in-frame ones; the method was immunoSEQ multiplex PCR. The sample consists of about 150,000 clones, 81% of them appearing once. The sample taken for sequencing was PBMCs. The receptors here all came from a man aged 50 to 59 in good health and CMV-seropositive.

The genes are TRBV4-1 and TRBJ1-4, with D unclear. The ends were cut back, 4 bases at V and 7 bases at J, with 16 bases in the middle. Germline-derived CDR1 and CDR2 are MGHRA and YSYEKL. The CDR3 consists of 15 residues. The CDR3 protein is CASSLLSGPTEKLFF. The CDR3 DNA is TGCGCCAGCAGCCTCTTATCAGGCCCGACTGAAAAACTGTTTTTT.

V usage is TRBV6-6 and J usage is TRBJ1-4, with 7 bases that match TRBD1. With 7 bases clipped from V and 8 bases from J, the junction kept 7 bases outside the gene matches. The V gene's germline CDR1 is MNHNY and CDR2 SVGAGI (reference sequence). The CDR3 runs to 13 residues. The CDR3 nucleotides read TGTGCCAGCACCTTCGACAGGGTGGAAAAACTGTTTTTT. It encodes CASTFDRVEKLFF.

This chain links TRBV6-6 with TRBJ2-1, with TRBD2 matching 10 bases. CDR3 length: 15 amino acids. The V segment lost 2 bases and the J segment 8 bases; nucleotides outside the gene matches: 6. CDR1 and CDR2 (germline): MNHNY, SVGAGI (reference sequence). The CDR3 nucleotides are TGTGCCAGCAGTTACGTGCAGCGGGGGGGCGATGAGCAGTTCTTC. Amino acids: CASSYVQRGGDEQFF.

The chain carries TRBV5-1 and TRBJ2-7; TRBD2 matches at 11 bases. Germline assignment: CDR1 SGHRS and CDR2 YFSETQ. V lost 2 bases, J lost 5 bases, and 6 bases stayed unmatched. CDR3 length equals 15 residues. The DNA for the CDR3 is TGCGCCAGCAGCTTTACTAGCGGGAGCCACAACGAGCAGTACTTC. As protein: CASSFTSGSHNEQYF.

This clone came up a few times. The chain couples TRBV5-1 to TRBJ2-7; 7 bases line up with TRBD2. With V trimmed by 0 bases and J by 7 bases, 7 bases remained unmatched. CDR3 length: 14 residues. CDR1 SGHRS and CDR2 YFSETQ come from the germline V gene. The CDR3 DNA reads as TGCGCCAGCAGCTTGGCCAACCCAGCGGGGGAGCAGTACTTC. Protein product: CASSLANPAGEQYF.

The chain has TRBV11-2 and TRBJ2-1; TRBD1 matches 10 bases. V lost 6 bases to trimming and J lost 4 bases; unmatched junction nucleotides: 3. The CDR3 is made up of 14 amino acids. Per the germline V gene, CDR1 is SGHAT and CDR2 is FQNNGV. The CDR3 nucleotides are TGTGCCAGCAGTCCGGGACAGGGGTACAATGAGCAGTTCTTC. Its protein product is CASSPGQGYNEQFF.

V and J are TRBV2 and TRBJ2-2, with D unclear. The germline CDR1 and CDR2 sequences are SNHLY and FYNNEI. The CDR3 runs 13 residues. V lost 6 bases and J 3 bases, leaving 8 bases between the germline ends. The CDR3 DNA is TGTGCCAGCAGCCGAGGTTACACCGGGGAGCTGTTTTTT. Translation: CASSRGYTGELFF.

The V and J genes are TRBV28 and TRBJ2-7; D is perhaps TRBD1 (6 bases). The CDR3 is made up of 15 amino acids. Germline V lookup: CDR1 MDHEN, CDR2 SYDVKM. V was pared by 6 bases and J by 2 bases, with 17 bases between. This CDR3 reads CASRGAGALTYEQYF. In nucleotides, the CDR3 is TGTGCCAGCAGGGGCGCAGGGGCCTTAACCTACGAGCAGTACTTC.

The genes are TRBV18 and TRBJ2-5; tentatively, D is TRBD1 (5 bases). The CDR3 is 12 amino acids. Between the trimmed V and J ends, which lost 3 bases and 4 bases, there was a span of 6 bases. The germline V gene encodes CDR1 KGHSH and CDR2 LQKENI. CDR3 coding DNA: TGTGCCAGCTCACCGGGGCGAGAGACCCAGTACTTC. Its protein product is CASSPGRETQYF.

The chain couples TRBV4-1 to TRBJ2-2; 7 positions agree with TRBD1. The J segment lost 4 bases and the V segment lost 4 bases, leaving 3 bases of the junction unmatched. The CDR3 consists of 14 residues. Germline V gene lookup returns CDR1 MGHRA and CDR2 YSYEKL. The chain's CDR3 is CASSPGQPTGELFF. For the CDR3, the DNA is TGCGCCAGCAGCCCGGGACAGCCCACCGGGGAGCTGTTTTTT.

The V and J genes are TRBV28 and TRBJ1-2, with TRBD1 identical over 9 bases. CDR1 and CDR2 (germline): MDHEN, SYDVKM. This CDR3 spans 14 amino acids. V was clipped by 3 bases and J by 7 bases; unmatched bases: 6. The CDR3 region has the DNA TGTGCCAGCAGTTTGGGACAGGGACGGATTGGCTACACCTTC. This encodes CASSLGQGRIGYTF.

This clone has more than one count but fewer than ten. The chain is built from TRBV14 and TRBJ2-1, with 7 bases aligning to TRBD2. This CDR3 region has 16 residues. V was pared by 0 bases and J by 8 bases, with 10 bases of the junction left unmatched. Germline V gene sequence: CDR1 SGHDN, CDR2 FVKESK. The DNA for the CDR3 is TGTGCCAGCAGCCAAGATTGGGGCGGGAGATTTGATGAGCAGTTCTTC. It codes for CASSQDWGGRFDEQFF.

The CDR3 nucleotides read TGCGCCACCCGAGGCCGGACTAGTGGCGACGAGCAGTACTTC. It is translated as CATRGRTSGDEQYF. The V gene is TRBV10-2, the J gene TRBJ2-7; 7 nucleotides match TRBD2. The CDR3 spans 14 residues. Losses at the gene ends were 10 bases for V and 5 bases for J; bases not matched to a gene: 14. Germline values: CDR1 WSHSY, CDR2 SAAADI.

This clone was seen a handful of times. The J gene is TRBJ2-3, the V gene TRBV27; the match to TRBD2 covers 9 bases. Germline-derived CDR1 and CDR2 are MNHEY and SMNVEV (reference sequence). CDR3 length equals 15 residues. V lost 3 bases to trimming and J lost 4 bases; unmatched junction nucleotides: 5. The CDR3 region is CASSFRREGADTQYF. CDR3 sequence (DNA): TGTGCCAGCAGTTTTAGGCGGGAGGGGGCAGATACGCAGTATTTT.

This rearrangement joins TRBV27 to TRBJ2-1; 8 nucleotides line up with TRBD1. This CDR3 comprises 13 residues. Germline loops: CDR1 MNHEY, CDR2 SMNVEV (reference sequence). J was trimmed by 2 bases and V by 6 bases; bases with no gene match: 0. CDR3 protein: CASRDRAYNEQFF. CDR3 in DNA: TGTGCCAGCAGGGACAGGGCCTACAATGAGCAGTTCTTC.

The genes are TRBV11-2 and TRBJ2-7, with 8 bases matching TRBD2. Germline loops: CDR1 SGHAT, CDR2 FQNNGV. The trim removed 10 bases at V and 2 bases at J, leaving 10 bases unmatched. The CDR3 is 14 residues long. CDR3 DNA sequence: TGTGCCATCATGGGCGGGGGGTCCCCCTACGAGCAGTACTTC. It is translated as CAIMGGGSPYEQYF.

The chain joins TRBV6-5 to TRBJ1-2, with D possibly being TRBD1 (5 bases). The ends were cut back, 6 bases at V and 5 bases at J, with 13 bases in the middle. CDR3 length: 13 residues. Germline V gene data show CDR1 as MNHEY and CDR2 as SVGAGI. In DNA form, the CDR3 reads TGTGCCAGCAGCGAGACAGAGATTTATGGCTACACCTTC. Residues: CASSETEIYGYTF.

V gene TRBV4-1 combines with J gene TRBJ2-5, with D possibly matching TRBD2 (6 bases). Germline V gene lookup returns CDR1 MGHRA and CDR2 YSYEKL. V was pared by 5 bases and J by 9 bases, with 10 bases between. This CDR3 has 11 amino acids. In DNA, the CDR3 is TGCGCCAGCAGCTATAGGGAGGCCCAGTACTTC. This encodes CASSYREAQYF.

This chain connects TRBV5-1 to TRBJ2-7; 13 bases line up with TRBD2. J gave up 3 bases and V 0 bases, and 3 bases lay outside the gene matches. The CDR3 extends over 16 amino acids. The V gene's germline CDR1 is SGHRS and CDR2 YFSETQ. The CDR3 coding sequence is TGCGCCAGCAGCTTGGGAGGGACTAGCGGGAACTACGAGCAGTACTTC. Protein sequence: CASSLGGTSGNYEQYF. Looking up the rest from reference TRBV5-1 and TRBJ2-7 gives the full variable domain: KAGVTQTPRYLIKTRGQQVTLSCSPISGHRSVSWYQQTPGQGLQFLFEYFSETQRNKGNFPGRFSGRQFSNSRSEMNVSTLELGDSALYLCASSLGGTSGNYEQYFGPGTRLTVT.

This clone turned up a few times. The chain carries TRBV7-6 and TRBJ2-1, with TRBD1 matching over 10 bases. CDR1 and CDR2 (germline): SGHVS, FNYEAQ. With 0 bases clipped from V and 7 bases from J, the junction kept 0 bases outside the gene matches. The length of the CDR3 is 14 residues. The CDR3 nucleotides are TGTGCCAGCAGCTTAGCGGGACAGGGGAATGAGCAGTTCTTC. It specifies CASSLAGQGNEQFF.

The V and J genes are TRBV7-2 and TRBJ2-5; TRBD2 might be the D (5 bases). CDR1 is SGHTA and CDR2 is FQGNSA in the germline V gene. The CDR3 spans 13 residues. The germline V and J ends were trimmed by 1 base and 7 bases, with 10 bases remaining between them. CDR3 region: CASSLDFAGTQYF. CDR3 sequence (DNA): TGTGCCAGCAGCTTAGACTTCGCGGGGACCCAGTACTTC.

The genes are TRBV5-4 and TRBJ2-3, with a possible D match to TRBD1 (5 bases). Between the trimmed V and J ends, which lost 0 bases and 6 bases, there was a span of 5 bases. The CDR3 is 12 amino acids. Germline-derived CDR1 and CDR2 are SGHNT and YYREEE (reference sequence). CDR3 DNA: TGTGCCAGCAGCTTGGAGGGGGATACGCAGTATTTT. This gives the protein CASSLEGDTQYF.

The CDR3 spells CASSSGGLAGGRVTDTQYF. In nucleotides, the CDR3 is TGCGCCAGCAGCTCGGGGGGACTAGCGGGGGGGCGAGTCACAGATACGCAGTATTTT. J is TRBJ2-3 and V is TRBV5-1, with 16 bases matching TRBD2. V shed 3 bases and J 2 bases; nucleotides not matched to a gene: 9. The CDR3 runs to 19 residues. Germline CDR1 is SGHRS and CDR2 is YFSETQ.